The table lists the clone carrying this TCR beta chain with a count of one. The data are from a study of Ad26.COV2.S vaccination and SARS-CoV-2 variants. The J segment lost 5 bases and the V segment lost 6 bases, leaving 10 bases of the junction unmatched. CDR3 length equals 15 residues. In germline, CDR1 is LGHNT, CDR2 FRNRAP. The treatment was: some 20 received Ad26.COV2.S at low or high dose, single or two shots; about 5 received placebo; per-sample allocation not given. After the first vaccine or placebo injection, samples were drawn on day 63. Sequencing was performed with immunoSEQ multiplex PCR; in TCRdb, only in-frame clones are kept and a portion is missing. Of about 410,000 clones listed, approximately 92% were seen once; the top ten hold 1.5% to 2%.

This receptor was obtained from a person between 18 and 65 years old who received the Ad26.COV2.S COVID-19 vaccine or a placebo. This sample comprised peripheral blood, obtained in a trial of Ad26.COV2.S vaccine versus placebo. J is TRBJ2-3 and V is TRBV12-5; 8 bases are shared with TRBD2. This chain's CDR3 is CASGPRGGPLDTQYF. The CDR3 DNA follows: TGTGCTAGTGGCCCCCGGGGGGGCCCATTAGATACGCAGTATTTT.